This TCR beta chain comes out of a study of blood T cell repertoires in COVID-19. Original analysis: For nucleated cells, counts were estimated from reference gene primer amplification. Sequencing was performed with immunoSEQ multiplex PCR; in TCRdb, only in-frame clones are kept and a portion is missing. The D gene and trimming were derived from the DNA, and the V and J assignments and clone size from that table. The sample has 150,000 or so clones; approximately 80% are singletons. Participants, about 18 to 100 years old, spanned under 25 US areas. Clinical history reported by participants formed the basis on which cohorts were assigned. Donors of Cohort 3 who recovered were those that had two negative PCRs, clearance, or symptom resolution. Germline CDR1 is SNHLY and CDR2 is FYNNEI. This CDR3 region has 15 residues. The V end lost 2 bases, the J end lost 3 bases, and 11 bases lay between the germline ends.

The sample was PBMCs or T cells enriched from blood (not recorded which). V gene TRBV2 combines with J gene TRBJ2-1; D perhaps matches TRBD2 (6 bases). The sequence was collected from a man in his forties or fifties who had recovered from COVID-19. The CDR3 loop is CASSERRGVYNEQFF. The CDR3 region has the DNA TGTGCCAGCAGTGAAAGGCGGGGCGTCTACAATGAGCAGTTCTTC.